What follows are 20 T cell receptor beta chains derived from one specimen sequenced in a study of read filtering for tumor transcriptome and immune sequencing. The library was built from about 400 ng RNA with molecular barcoded adaptors for alpha/delta and beta/gamma chains. TCRdb reprocessed the reads with MiXCR, giving one entry per CDR3 protein. Of 90,000 or so distinct CDR3 sequences in the sample, 20% to 25% were seen once. The sequencing input was a population of CD138-negative cells sorted from bone marrow. The receptor set was obtained from a donor at least 40 years old with multiple myeloma.

The sample holds many counts of this clonotype. The rearrangement joins TRBV28 to TRBJ1-1; 8 bases align to TRBD1. This CDR3 spans 16 amino acids. J gave up 1 base and V 3 bases, and 7 bases lay outside the gene matches. CDR1 and CDR2 (germline): MDHEN, SYDVKM. The CDR3 DNA reads as TGTGCCAGCAGTTTGACAAGGACAGGGAGGAACACTGAAGCTTTCTTT. It specifies CASSLTRTGRNTEAFF.

This clonotype was seen many times. This chain joins TRBV3-1 and TRBJ2-2; D perhaps matches TRBD2 (5 bases). The CDR3 length is 15 residues. V lost 0 bases to trimming and J lost 4 bases, with 9 bases between them. Germline V gene lookup returns CDR1 LGHDT and CDR2 YNNKEL (reference sequence). The CDR3 is CASSQDRRSTGELFF. DNA for the CDR3: TGTGCCAGCAGCCAAGATCGGAGGTCCACCGGGGAGCTGTTTTTT.

This clonotype was found many times. The rearrangement uses TRBV12-3 or TRBV12-4 and TRBJ2-2; D is possibly TRBD2 (5 bases). The CDR3 spans 14 residues. Trimming took 3 bases from V and 6 from J, leaving 11 bases between them. The DNA of the CDR3 is TGTGCCAGCAGTTTTTCGGGGAGTTCCGGGGAGCTGTTTTTT. Translated: CASSFSGSSGELFF.

With respect to this clonotype: A read error is possible here, since a much larger clone lies one base away. The gene calls are TRBV20-1 and TRBJ2-7; 8 bases agree with TRBD1. Germline V gene sequence: CDR1 DFQATT, CDR2 SNEGSKA (reference sequence). This CDR3 is built from 14 residues. CDR3 DNA sequence: TGCAGTGCTGATTCGGGGACAGGAGTCTACGAGCAGCACTTC. Translating it yields CSADSGTGVYEQHF.

The V call is TRBV30, the J call TRBJ1-1; D possibly corresponds to TRBD1 (5 bases). Trimming left V 3 bases short and J 2 bases short, with 10 bases between. This CDR3 has 13 amino acids. Germline lookup yields CDR1 GTSNPN and CDR2 SVGIG (reference sequence). The DNA of the CDR3 is TGTGCCTGGAGGGGGGACGGCAACACTGAAGCTTTCTTT. It specifies CAWRGDGNTEAFF.

This clonotype was detected many times. The genes are TRBV12-3 or TRBV12-4 and TRBJ2-2, with TRBD1 matching over 8 bases. The CDR3 is 16 residues long. Trimming removed 6 bases from V and 2 bases from J; junction bases left unmatched: 8. CDR3 protein: CASRAPGQGNTGELFF. The CDR3 nucleotides are TGTGCCAGCAGAGCGCCAGGACAGGGTAACACCGGGGAGCTGTTTTTT.

This clonotype was detected ten times or more. J is TRBJ2-4 and V is TRBV12-3 or TRBV12-4; possibly TRBD1 for D (6 bases). The CDR3 is 16 amino acids. The ends were cut back, 4 bases at V and 0 bases at J, with 13 bases in the middle. For the CDR3, the DNA is TGTGCCAGCAGTTCAACAGGGTCGCTAGCCAAAAACATTCAGTACTTC. It codes for CASSSTGSLAKNIQYF.

This clonotype was seen ten or more times. The chain employs TRBV5-1 and TRBJ1-2; TRBD1 aligns across 9 bases. CDR1 is SGHRS and CDR2 is YFSETQ in the germline V gene. V shed 5 bases and J 2 bases; nucleotides not matched to a gene: 4. There are 14 residues in the CDR3. CDR3 DNA: TGCGCCAGCAGTACAGGGACAGGGAACTATGGCTACACCTTC. Its translation is CASSTGTGNYGYTF.

With regard to this clonotype: A single base separates this from a much larger clone, so it may be a read error. This chain joins TRBV6-5 and TRBJ1-4; D ambiguous. V was clipped by 6 bases and J by 0 bases, with 11 bases between them. Germline loops: CDR1 MNHEY, CDR2 SVGAGI. This CDR3 contains 15 residues. CDR3 residues: CASRITVTTNEKLFF. CDR3 coding DNA: TGTGCCAGCAGGATTACAGTTACAACTAATGAAAAACTGTTTTTT.

Ten or more counts support this clonotype. The chain recombines TRBV28 with TRBJ2-1, with 12 bases lining up with TRBD2. This CDR3 has 17 amino acids. With V trimmed by 5 bases and J by 6 bases, 11 bases remained unmatched. Germline assignment: CDR1 MDHEN and CDR2 SYDVKM. As DNA, the CDR3 is TGTGCCAGCAGTCGTCTAGCGGGGGGGCTGAGGGGCAATGAGCAGTTCTTC. Its protein is CASSRLAGGLRGNEQFF.

This clonotype was recorded many times. The junction does not match germline at one end; this may be a read error. The chain couples TRBV5-1 to TRBJ2-2; D possibly corresponds to TRBD2 (6 bases). This CDR3 spans 15 amino acids. Germline V gene lookup returns CDR1 SGHRS and CDR2 YFSETQ. The CDR3 is CASRAGGTNTGELFF. CDR3 DNA sequence: TGTGCCAGCAGAGCGGGCGGAACGAACACCGGGGAGCTGTTTTTT.

A remark on this clonotype: This sequence may be a read error, since a much larger clone differs from it by one base. The chain couples TRBV27 to TRBJ1-1; D is perhaps TRBD1 (6 bases). The V end was cut by 6 bases, the J end by 3 bases, with 17 bases between. CDR1 and CDR2 (germline): MNHEY, SMNVEV (reference sequence). CDR3 size: 15 residues. In DNA form, the CDR3 reads TGTGCCAGCAGAGTTGAACAGGGTCGGGACACTGAAGCTTTCTTT. Translating gives CASRVEQGRDTEAFF.

J is TRBJ2-1 and V is TRBV6-1; 8 nucleotides align to TRBD2. Germline CDR1 reads MNHNS; CDR2 reads SASEGT. The CDR3 sequence is 15 residues long. After removal of 4 bases from V and 8 bases from J, the junction contained 10 bases not matched to a gene. The CDR3 DNA sequence: TGTGCCAGCAGTGGATTGGCGGGGGGCTCAGATGAGCAGTTCTTC. Protein sequence: CASSGLAGGSDEQFF.

There are many counts of this clonotype. This chain connects TRBV28 to TRBJ1-1; D gene ambiguous. Germline CDR1 MDHEN, CDR2 SYDVKM. The CDR3 is 17 residues long. Trimming cost V 4 bases and J 0 bases, with 18 bases left between them. CDR3 in DNA: TGTGCCAGCAGTTGGCTCCAGAGCGTTTCATTGAACACTGAAGCTTTCTTT. This gives the protein CASSWLQSVSLNTEAFF.

For this clonotype: This sequence may be a read error, since a much larger clone differs from it by one base. The chain employs TRBV5-1 and TRBJ1-1, with TRBD1 identical over 9 bases. J lost 3 bases, V lost 4 bases, and 4 bases had no gene match. Germline V lookup: CDR1 SGHRS, CDR2 YFSETQ. The CDR3 sequence is 14 residues long. In nucleotides, the CDR3 is TGCGCCAGCAGCCGGACAGGGGCTGACACTGAAGCTTTCTTT. The encoded protein is CASSRTGADTEAFF.

This clonotype showed up many times. CDR3 DNA: TGTGCCAGCACCTATAGCAATCAGCCCCAGCATTTT. Translated, it gives CASTYSNQPQHF. The chain recombines TRBV28 with TRBJ1-5; no firm D call. CDR3 size: 12 residues. Germline V gene data show CDR1 as MDHEN and CDR2 as SYDVKM. Between the trimmed V and J ends, which lost 7 bases and 0 bases, there was a span of 4 bases.

This clonotype has at least ten counts. This sequence joins TRBV6-5 and TRBJ2-5; 8 positions agree with TRBD2. The CDR3 extends over 16 amino acids. V gave up 0 bases and J gave up 0 bases; unmatched junction bases: 3. Per the germline V gene, CDR1 is MNHEY and CDR2 is SVGAGI. As DNA, the CDR3 is TGTGCCAGCAGTTACTCGGAGCGGGGGAACCAAGAGACCCAGTACTTC. It codes for CASSYSERGNQETQYF.

This clonotype appeared many times. This chain links TRBV3-1 with TRBJ2-7; TRBD2 aligns across 9 bases. Trimming at V came to 3 bases and at J to 7 bases, leaving 10 bases not matched to a gene. Germline CDR1 LGHDT, CDR2 YNNKEL (reference sequence). The CDR3 has 15 residues. The CDR3 protein is CASSQRLAGSMEQYF. The CDR3 DNA reads as TGTGCCAGCAGCCAGAGGCTAGCGGGGAGCATGGAGCAGTACTTC.

The gene calls are TRBV20-1 and TRBJ2-3; a possible D gene is TRBD2 (6 bases). This CDR3 is 13 amino acids long. V was pared by 0 bases and J by 8 bases, with 12 bases between. Germline loops: CDR1 DFQATT, CDR2 SNEGSKA (reference sequence). The CDR3 sequence is CSARDPRRGTQYF. The DNA of the CDR3 is TGCAGTGCTAGAGATCCCCGGAGGGGTACGCAGTATTTT.

The table lists this clonotype with a few counts. V gene TRBV6-5 combines with J gene TRBJ2-2, with 10 bases lining up with TRBD2. Per germline, CDR1 MNHEY and CDR2 SVGAGI. Losses at the gene ends were 0 bases for V and 5 bases for J; bases not matched to a gene: 12. The CDR3 totals 19 residues. Here the CDR3 reads CASSYSYLPAGGPTGELFF. In nucleotides, the CDR3 is TGTGCCAGCAGTTACTCGTACCTTCCAGCGGGGGGGCCGACCGGGGAGCTGTTTTTT.